This TCR beta chain stems from a study of T and B cells in COVID-19 patients. BIOMED2 TRB-A/B primer pools were used in multiplex TRB PCR. A single record per CDR3 protein comes from TCRdb applying MiXCR to the multiplex PCR reads. The sample gives 20,000 to 25,000 distinct CDR3 sequences, around 30% of which show up once; approximately 2% is in the top ten. From blood, about 230-500 ng of genomic DNA served as TRB template. The CDR3 is made up of 15 amino acids. The V and J ends lost 0 bases and 1 base respectively, with 9 bases between them. CDR1 and CDR2 from the germline V gene are MNHEY and SVGAGI.

The sequenced sample consisted of blood. The origin of this receptor is a human donor who had recovered from COVID-19. The chain joins TRBV6-5 to TRBJ1-2, with no clear D. In DNA, the CDR3 is TGTGCCAGCAGTTACTCGAGAGCCCTTAACTATGGCTACACCTTC. Amino acid sequence: CASSYSRALNYGYTF.